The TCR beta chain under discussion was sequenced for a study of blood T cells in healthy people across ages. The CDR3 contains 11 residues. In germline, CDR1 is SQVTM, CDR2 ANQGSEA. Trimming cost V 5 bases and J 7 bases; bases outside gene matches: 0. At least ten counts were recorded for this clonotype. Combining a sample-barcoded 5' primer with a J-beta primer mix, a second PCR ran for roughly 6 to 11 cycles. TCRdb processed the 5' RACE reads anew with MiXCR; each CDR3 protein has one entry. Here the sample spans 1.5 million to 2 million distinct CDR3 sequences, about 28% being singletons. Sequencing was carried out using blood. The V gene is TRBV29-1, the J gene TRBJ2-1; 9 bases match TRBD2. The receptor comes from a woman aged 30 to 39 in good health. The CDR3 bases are TGCAGCGTTACTAGCGGGAATGAGCAGTTCTTC. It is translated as CSVTSGNEQFF.